A selection of T cell receptor beta chains follows, all from one sample in a study of prognosis after radiotherapy for stage I lung cancer. Using its own MiXCR run on the multiplex PCR reads, TCRdb lists one record per CDR3 protein. The sample consists of 11,000 to 15,000 distinct CDR3 sequences, 56% of them appearing once. The sample consisted of PBMCs, taken before or after stereotactic body radiation therapy (not recorded which). The receptors originated from a donor at least 50 years old with non-small cell lung cancer. CDR3s include the opening cysteine and the closing phenylalanine or tryptophan. A D gene is named only where the DNA matches it firmly. Clone size is shown for a subset of rows, as once, few, many or a class of expanded clone.

j_gene: TRBJ2-5
d_gene: NA
abundance: many
v_gene: TRBV5-1
CDR3nt: TGCGCCAGCAGCTTGGGGTCTGGGGGCGGCGAGACCCAGTACTTC
CDR3aa: CASSLGSGGGETQYF

j_gene: TRBJ1-3
d_gene: NA
abundance: NA
v_gene: TRBV5-1
CDR3nt: TGCGCCAGCAGCTTGGACGGCGCCTCTGGAAACACCATATATTTT
CDR3aa: CASSLDGASGNTIYF

j_gene: TRBJ1-2
d_gene: TRBD1
abundance: medium-sized
v_gene: TRBV9
CDR3nt: TGTGCCAGCAGTACACCGGGACAGGGTTGGGGCTACACCTTC
CDR3aa: CASSTPGQGWGYTF

j_gene: TRBJ1-3
d_gene: TRBD1
abundance: NA
v_gene: TRBV6-5
CDR3nt: TGTGCCAGCAGTTGGGGACAGGCGTCAAACACCATATATTTT
CDR3aa: CASSWGQASNTIYF

j_gene: TRBJ2-1
d_gene: TRBD2
abundance: NA
v_gene: TRBV11-2
CDR3nt: TGTGCCAGCAGCCCCGGGGGGTGGGTGGCGCGTTATGAGCAGTTCTTC
CDR3aa: CASSPGGWVARYEQFF

j_gene: TRBJ2-1
d_gene: TRBD2
abundance: medium-sized
v_gene: TRBV11-2
CDR3nt: TGTGCCAGCAGCTCCTCCCGCTCGGGGGGTGAGCAGTTCTTC
CDR3aa: CASSSSRSGGEQFF

j_gene: TRBJ2-1
d_gene: NA
abundance: medium-sized
v_gene: TRBV12-3/TRBV12-4
CDR3nt: TGTGCCAGCAGTTCCGGCAGAGCGGAGCAGTTCTTC
CDR3aa: CASSSGRAEQFF

j_gene: TRBJ1-2
d_gene: NA
abundance: NA
v_gene: TRBV28
CDR3nt: TGTGCCAGCGTTCCTCCCGGGCGTGTAAGCTACACCTTC
CDR3aa: CASVPPGRVSYTF

j_gene: TRBJ2-6
d_gene: NA
abundance: NA
v_gene: TRBV5-1
CDR3nt: TGCGCCAGCGGACAGTGCCGCTCTGGGGCCAACGTCCTGACTTTC
CDR3aa: CASGQCRSGANVLTF

j_gene: TRBJ1-2
d_gene: NA
abundance: NA
v_gene: TRBV27
CDR3nt: TGTGCCAGCAGTTATGGGGGCAAGCGTGGCTACACCTTC
CDR3aa: CASSYGGKRGYTF

j_gene: TRBJ2-3
d_gene: TRBD2
abundance: medium-sized
v_gene: TRBV5-1
CDR3nt: TGCGCCAGCAGCTCCCCCCCGGCGGGAGGGGATACGCAGTATTTT
CDR3aa: CASSSPPAGGDTQYF

j_gene: TRBJ1-2
d_gene: NA
abundance: medium-sized
v_gene: TRBV4-1
CDR3nt: TGCGCCAGCAGCCAAGGCAGGGTCGAGGGTAACTATGGCTACACCTTC
CDR3aa: CASSQGRVEGNYGYTF

j_gene: TRBJ2-7
d_gene: NA
abundance: NA
v_gene: TRBV11-3
CDR3nt: TGTGCCAGCAGCTTCCCGGGCGAGGGATACGAGCAGTACTTC
CDR3aa: CASSFPGEGYEQYF

j_gene: TRBJ2-1
d_gene: TRBD1
abundance: many
v_gene: TRBV28
CDR3nt: TGTGCCAGCAGTTTAGAGGGACAGGGAGATGAGCAGTTCTTC
CDR3aa: CASSLEGQGDEQFF

j_gene: TRBJ1-2
d_gene: TRBD1
abundance: NA
v_gene: TRBV4-1
CDR3nt: TGCGCCAGCAGCCATCTAGACAGGGCGGGCTACACCTTC
CDR3aa: CASSHLDRAGYTF

j_gene: TRBJ2-4
d_gene: NA
abundance: many
v_gene: TRBV6-2/TRBV6-3
CDR3nt: TGTGCCAGCAGTTACAGGGTTTCCAAAAACATTCAGTACTTC
CDR3aa: CASSYRVSKNIQYF

j_gene: TRBJ2-1
d_gene: NA
abundance: NA
v_gene: TRBV12-3/TRBV12-4
CDR3nt: TGTGCCAGCATTCGCAGAGATGAGCAGTTCTTC
CDR3aa: CASIRRDEQFF

j_gene: TRBJ2-3
d_gene: TRBD2
abundance: NA
v_gene: TRBV5-1
CDR3nt: TGCGCCAGCAGCCAAGGGACTAGCGGGTTTACAGATACGCAGTATTTT
CDR3aa: CASSQGTSGFTDTQYF

j_gene: TRBJ1-4
d_gene: TRBD1
abundance: many
v_gene: TRBV24-1
CDR3nt: TGTGCCACCAGGACAGGGACGGATGAAAAACTGTTTTTT
CDR3aa: CATRTGTDEKLFF

j_gene: TRBJ1-6
d_gene: TRBD1
abundance: NA
v_gene: TRBV20-1
CDR3nt: TGCAGTGCTATGGCCAGGGGGAATTCACCCCTCCACTTT
CDR3aa: CSAMARGNSPLHF

j_gene: TRBJ1-2
d_gene: NA
abundance: NA
v_gene: TRBV5-1
CDR3nt: TGCGCCAGCAGCTTGCTCATAGTAACAGGAGAAGGCGGCTACACCTTC
CDR3aa: CASSLLIVTGEGGYTF

j_gene: TRBJ2-5
d_gene: TRBD1
abundance: many
v_gene: TRBV29-1
CDR3nt: TGCAGCGGAACAGGGGGCGCCTTTGAGACCCAGTACTTC
CDR3aa: CSGTGGAFETQYF

j_gene: TRBJ2-1
d_gene: TRBD2
abundance: NA
v_gene: TRBV6-1
CDR3nt: TGTGCCAGCATCGCCATGGGACTAGCGGGAGGCCTCAATGATCAGTTCTTC
CDR3aa: CASIAMGLAGGLNDQFF

j_gene: TRBJ2-5
d_gene: TRBD2
abundance: medium-sized
v_gene: TRBV5-1
CDR3nt: TGCGCCAGTAGCGGGAACAGGGAACAAGAGACCCAGTACTTC
CDR3aa: CASSGNREQETQYF

j_gene: TRBJ2-7
d_gene: TRBD2
abundance: NA
v_gene: TRBV4-3
CDR3nt: TGCGCCAGCAGCTCCGACGCTAGCGGTAGCTACGAGCAGTACTTC
CDR3aa: CASSSDASGSYEQYF

j_gene: TRBJ2-3
d_gene: TRBD2
abundance: medium-sized
v_gene: TRBV2
CDR3nt: TGTGCCAGCAGGGGGACTAGCGGGAGTGGAGATACGCAGTATTTT
CDR3aa: CASRGTSGSGDTQYF

j_gene: TRBJ2-3
d_gene: NA
abundance: NA
v_gene: TRBV20-1
CDR3nt: TGCAGTGCTAGAGACTGCTCAAGCACATATACGCAGTATTTT
CDR3aa: CSARDCSSTYTQYF

j_gene: TRBJ2-1
d_gene: TRBD2
abundance: many
v_gene: TRBV27
CDR3nt: TGTGCCAGCAGTTTTAATAGCGGGAGGTGGAATGAGCAGTTCTTC
CDR3aa: CASSFNSGRWNEQFF

j_gene: TRBJ2-3
d_gene: NA
abundance: NA
v_gene: TRBV11-3
CDR3nt: TGTGCCAGCAGCTTAGAGAGGAGGGCACTTACGACAGATACGCAGTATTTT
CDR3aa: CASSLERRALTTDTQYF

j_gene: TRBJ2-5
d_gene: NA
abundance: NA
v_gene: TRBV24-1
CDR3nt: TGTGCCACCAGTGATGTGGGAGAGACCCATTACTTC
CDR3aa: CATSDVGETHYF

j_gene: TRBJ2-6
d_gene: NA
abundance: medium-sized
v_gene: TRBV24-1
CDR3nt: TGTGCCACCAGTGAGGGCACCGGAAACAGATACTCTGGGGCCAACGTCCTGACTTTC
CDR3aa: CATSEGTGNRYSGANVLTF